The sequence of this T cell receptor (beta chain) was determined in a study of CD8+ T cells in alopecia areata. Study-wide points: In lesional scalp, particularly from alopecia totalis/universalis, clonality was higher than in normal scalp. For baseline CD8+ expansion, any link to response stays uncertain with one nonresponder.

Extraction and reverse transcription of RNA yielded cDNA as the sequencing template. The protocol was immunoSEQ multiplex PCR, while the TCRdb copy is restricted to in-frame clones and leaves out a portion. This table holds 180,000 or so clones, less than 75% found once. Turning to this clone: Antigen unknown.

Treatment of the sample: oral pan-JAK inhibitor, 5-10 mg twice daily. Peripheral blood and lesional scalp punch biopsies came from alopecia areata patients. V lost 7 bases, J lost 5 bases, and 15 bases lay in between. CDR3 size: 13 residues. CDR1 is SGHRS and CDR2 is YFSETQ in the germline V gene. The genes are TRBV5-1 and TRBJ2-5; D unclear. The sample in question was CD4+ T cells sorted from blood, obtained at approximately week 56, from a patient treated with tofacitinib. This TCR derives from a human donor with alopecia areata. The DNA of the CDR3 is TGCGCCAGCCAAATTGGGTCTCAGGAGACCCAGTACTTC. Translated, it gives CASQIGSQETQYF.